Listed below are T cell receptor beta chains from one sample, sequenced in a study of blood T cell repertoires in COVID-19. TCRdb's table, derived via immunoSEQ multiplex PCR, lists solely in-frame clones and lacks some. The table shows 95,000 or so clones, with roughly 79% occurring only once. Source material: peripheral blood. The receptors come from a man at least 80 years old with COVID-19, enrolled during active disease. Both conserved end residues are part of each CDR3. D genes are given only for firm matches. Size is omitted from some rows. Given values are once, few, many or a class for expanded clones.

TRBJ1-5,TRBV5-8,TRBD1,.,14,CASSPGTGVQPQHF,TGTGCCAGCAGCCCGGGGACAGGGGTTCAGCCCCAGCATTTT
TRBJ1-2,TRBV9,.,.,13,CASSVREDYGYTF,TGTGCCAGCAGCGTCCGGGAGGACTATGGCTACACCTTC
TRBJ1-2,TRBV27,TRBD1,once,15,CASSPHRGRDYGYTF,TGTGCCAGCAGTCCTCACAGGGGGCGCGACTATGGCTACACCTTC
TRBJ1-2,TRBV6-6,TRBD1,.,17,CASSRSGQGLANYGYTF,TGTGCCAGCAGTCGAAGCGGACAGGGTCTAGCTAACTATGGCTACACCTTC
TRBJ1-1,TRBV29-1,.,.,12,CSVATVNTEAFF,TGCAGCGTTGCCACGGTGAACACTGAAGCTTTCTTT
TRBJ1-1,TRBV9,.,.,14,CASSVPGMVTEAFF,TGTGCCAGCAGCGTACCAGGGATGGTCACTGAAGCTTTCTTT
TRBJ1-2,TRBV19,TRBD1,.,15,CASSTQTGGDYGYTF,TGTGCCAGTAGTACGCAGACAGGGGGAGACTATGGCTACACCTTC
TRBJ2-1,TRBV5-1,.,once,15,CASSSDPGHSNEQFF,TGCGCCAGCAGCTCAGATCCGGGACACAGCAATGAGCAGTTCTTC
TRBJ2-3,TRBV27,TRBD1,.,14,CASSRQGSMDTQYF,TGTGCCAGCAGTCGACAGGGATCTATGGATACGCAGTATTTT
TRBJ1-4,TRBV5-4,.,.,14,CASSFTGRNEKLFF,TGTGCCAGCAGCTTTACAGGCCGAAATGAAAAACTGTTTTTT
TRBJ1-2,TRBV7-8,TRBD1,.,17,CASSLDPDRGRWYGYTF,TGTGCCAGCAGCTTAGATCCCGACAGGGGGCGTTGGTATGGCTACACCTTC
TRBJ1-2,TRBV15,.,once,11,CATSYRAGYTF,TGTGCCACCAGCTACAGGGCTGGCTACACCTTC
TRBJ1-2,TRBV3-1/TRBV3-2,.,.,19,CASSQAAKVSAGANYGYTF,TGTGCCAGCAGCCAAGCCGCAAAGGTATCCGCGGGAGCTAACTATGGCTACACCTTC
TRBJ1-1,TRBV5-4,.,.,14,CASSLSRGDTEAFF,TGTGCCAGCAGCTTATCCAGGGGTGACACTGAAGCTTTCTTT
TRBJ2-3,TRBV6-6,TRBD2,.,16,CASSYSASGSTDTQYF,TGTGCCAGCAGTTACTCAGCTAGCGGGAGCACAGATACGCAGTATTTT
TRBJ1-3,TRBV30,.,.,12,CAWSAQGSTIYF,TGTGCCTGGAGTGCTCAGGGTTCCACCATATATTTT
TRBJ2-3,TRBV19,TRBD1,.,13,CASRTGGTDTQYF,TGTGCCAGCCGGACAGGGGGCACAGATACGCAGTATTTT
TRBJ1-4,TRBV6-6,TRBD1,.,15,CASSSQGATNEKLFF,TGTGCCAGCAGTTCCCAGGGGGCCACTAATGAAAAACTGTTTTTT
TRBJ2-2,TRBV5-1,.,.,15,CASSLIGFNTGELFF,TGCGCCAGCAGCTTGATTGGCTTTAACACCGGGGAGCTGTTTTTT
TRBJ2-7,TRBV7-2,TRBD1,.,14,CASSLGQGTDEQYF,TGTGCCAGCAGCTTGGGACAGGGGACCGACGAGCAGTACTTC